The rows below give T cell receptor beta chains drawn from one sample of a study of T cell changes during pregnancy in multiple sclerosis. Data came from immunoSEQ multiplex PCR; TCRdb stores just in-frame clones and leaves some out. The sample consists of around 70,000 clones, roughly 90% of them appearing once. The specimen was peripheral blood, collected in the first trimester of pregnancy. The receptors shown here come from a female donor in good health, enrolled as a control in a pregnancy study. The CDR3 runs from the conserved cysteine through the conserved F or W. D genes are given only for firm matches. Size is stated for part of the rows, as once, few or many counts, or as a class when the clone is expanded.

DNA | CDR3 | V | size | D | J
TGTGCCAGCAGTGGAGGGCTCACTAACTATGGCTACACCTTC | CASSGGLTNYGYTF | TRBV2 | NA | NA | TRBJ1-2
TGTGCCAGCCGGGGGGGGATGGGCTACACCTTC | CASRGGMGYTF | TRBV2 | NA | NA | TRBJ1-2
TGCGCCAGCAGCTTCCGCGGGGCGGGAGAGACCCAGTACTTC | CASSFRGAGETQYF | TRBV5-1 | NA | NA | TRBJ2-5
TGTGCCAGCAGGCTGACAGGGGAAACTAATGAAAAACTGTTTTTT | CASRLTGETNEKLFF | TRBV28 | NA | TRBD1 | TRBJ1-4
TGTGCCAGCCAATGGACAGGTGGGGTGAACACTGAAGCTTTCTTT | CASQWTGGVNTEAFF | TRBV28 | NA | TRBD1 | TRBJ1-1
TGTGCCAGCAGTCCACGGACAGCCGGGGCCAACGTCCTGACTTTC | CASSPRTAGANVLTF | TRBV27 | NA | NA | TRBJ2-6
TGTGCCAGCAGCCAACAGGGGAGAGGGTACGAGCAGTACTTC | CASSQQGRGYEQYF | TRBV28 | NA | TRBD1 | TRBJ2-7
TGTGCCAGCAGTATTCGGACAGAGACCTACGAGCAGTACTTC | CASSIRTETYEQYF | TRBV28 | NA | NA | TRBJ2-7
TGCAGCGTTGGTGGGGGACAGAAACCGCAGTACTTC | CSVGGGQKPQYF | TRBV29-1 | NA | TRBD1 | TRBJ2-7
TGCGCCAGCAGGACCGGGACTAGCGGGGCTAGCACAGATACGCAGTATTTT | CASRTGTSGASTDTQYF | TRBV5-1 | NA | TRBD2 | TRBJ2-3
TGTGCCACCGGACTAGCGGGAACAGATACGCAGTATTTT | CATGLAGTDTQYF | TRBV6-1 | NA | TRBD2 | TRBJ2-3
TGTGCCAGCAGCTCGGTGAGGGCTTACAATGAGCAGTTCTTC | CASSSVRAYNEQFF | TRBV6-1 | NA | NA | TRBJ2-1
TGCGCCAGCAGCCAAGGTCCCGCTAGCGGGAGGGTGGAAGAGCAGTTCTTC | CASSQGPASGRVEEQFF | TRBV4-1 | NA | TRBD2 | TRBJ2-1
TGCGCCAGCAGCCAAGATCCGGGACTAATCTACGAGCAGTACTTC | CASSQDPGLIYEQYF | TRBV4-1 | once | TRBD2 | TRBJ2-7
TGCAGTGCTAGAGGGGGCGTAGCTTTCTTT | CSARGGVAFF | TRBV20-1 | NA | NA | TRBJ1-1
TGTGCCAGTAGTATAGCGGACAGGGGCAATCAGCCCCAGCATTTT | CASSIADRGNQPQHF | TRBV19 | NA | TRBD1 | TRBJ1-5
TGTGCCAGCAGCCGCTACTCACCCTCCTACGAGCAGTACTTC | CASSRYSPSYEQYF | TRBV6-5 | NA | NA | TRBJ2-7
TGTGCCAGCAGTTTTAGCGGGGGGCAATATGGCTACACCTTC | CASSFSGGQYGYTF | TRBV28 | NA | NA | TRBJ1-2
TGTGCCAGTACCCTCGGGACAGGGGGCTCCTACGAGCAGTACTTC | CASTLGTGGSYEQYF | TRBV19 | NA | TRBD1 | TRBJ2-7
TGTGCCAGCAGTTCAGGGGCCCCGGGCACTGAAGCTTTCTTT | CASSSGAPGTEAFF | TRBV28 | NA | NA | TRBJ1-1
TGTGCCAGCAGTTTAGAGCCCTCTGGGGCCAACGTCCTGACTTTC | CASSLEPSGANVLTF | TRBV27 | NA | NA | TRBJ2-6
TGTGCCAGCAGCACAGGGGCGGACGGGGAGCTGTTTTTT | CASSTGADGELFF | TRBV6-6 | many | TRBD1 | TRBJ2-2
TGTGCCTGGAGTGCCCCATGGGACAGTTTCGGGAATGAGCAGTTCTTC | CAWSAPWDSFGNEQFF | TRBV30 | NA | TRBD1 | TRBJ2-1
TGTGCCAGCAGAGAACGGGGATCCTACGAGCAGTACTTC | CASRERGSYEQYF | TRBV27 | NA | NA | TRBJ2-7
TGTGCCAGCATGGCCGGGACAGCTTCCTACAATGAGCAGTTCTTC | CASMAGTASYNEQFF | TRBV27 | NA | TRBD1 | TRBJ2-1
TGTGCCAGCAGTTTTGGGCAGGGGGGCACAGATACGCAGTATTTT | CASSFGQGGTDTQYF | TRBV28 | NA | TRBD1 | TRBJ2-3
TGTGCCAGCAGCTTAAGGACTAGCGCCTACGAGCAGTACTTC | CASSLRTSAYEQYF | TRBV7-2 | NA | TRBD2 | TRBJ2-7
TGTGCCAGCAGCTTTCGTTCCTGGTGGCATGAGCAGTTCTTC | CASSFRSWWHEQFF | TRBV5-6 | NA | NA | TRBJ2-1
TGTGCCAGCAGCCAAGGAACTAGCGGGAGGCGCCAGGGGTACTTC | CASSQGTSGRRQGYF | TRBV4-2 | NA | TRBD2 | TRBJ2-4
TGCGCCAGCAGCCAATCACACCGGGACACCTCGATTGGCTACACCTTC | CASSQSHRDTSIGYTF | TRBV4-1 | NA | NA | TRBJ1-2
TGTGCCAGCTCACCCGACAGGACTAATGAAAAACTGTTTTTT | CASSPDRTNEKLFF | TRBV18 | NA | NA | TRBJ1-4
TGCGCCAGCAGCCAAGATAGGGTGACTAGCGGGAGAGCCGGGGAGCTGTTTTTT | CASSQDRVTSGRAGELFF | TRBV4-1 | NA | TRBD2 | TRBJ2-2
TGTGCCAGCAGTTCGAAGGGGCGACCCGAGCAGTACTTC | CASSSKGRPEQYF | TRBV28 | NA | NA | TRBJ2-7
TGCGCCAGCAGCCAAGTGTTAGCGGGTGACTCCTACGAGCAGTACTTC | CASSQVLAGDSYEQYF | TRBV4-1 | NA | TRBD2 | TRBJ2-7
TGCGCCAGCAGCTTAGGAGCTGGGGGCAGCAATCAGCCCCAGCATTTT | CASSLGAGGSNQPQHF | TRBV5-1 | NA | NA | TRBJ1-5
TGTGCCAGCCGGGACAGGGGGCTTAGTAATGAAAAACTGTTTTTT | CASRDRGLSNEKLFF | TRBV27 | NA | TRBD1 | TRBJ1-4
TGTGCCAGCAGTCGGACAGGGCGCTACGAGCAGTACTTC | CASSRTGRYEQYF | TRBV28 | NA | TRBD1 | TRBJ2-7
TGCGCCAGCAGCTTGGTCGGGAGGGCCGAAGATACGCAGTATTTT | CASSLVGRAEDTQYF | TRBV5-1 | few | TRBD2 | TRBJ2-3
TGTGCCAGCAGTGAAACGGGACAGGGGTCCTACGAGCAGTACTTC | CASSETGQGSYEQYF | TRBV2 | NA | TRBD1 | TRBJ2-7
TGTGCCAGCAGCCCAAGCCTGGGGGGGAATGAAAAACTGTTTTTT | CASSPSLGGNEKLFF | TRBV5-6 | NA | NA | TRBJ1-4
TGTGCCAGTAGTATTTACGCGATTCTCTACAATGAGCAGTTCTTC | CASSIYAILYNEQFF | TRBV19 | NA | NA | TRBJ2-1
TGTGCCAGCACCCCCGGGCTAGCGGATTCCTACGAGCAGTACTTC | CASTPGLADSYEQYF | TRBV28 | NA | TRBD2 | TRBJ2-7
TGTGCCACCAGTCGGGGGTCTGGAAACACCATATATTTT | CATSRGSGNTIYF | TRBV15 | few | NA | TRBJ1-3
TGCGCCAGCAGCCTCCTCCCAGACCGGGACGGGGGTTATGGCTACACCTTC | CASSLLPDRDGGYGYTF | TRBV4-1 | NA | NA | TRBJ1-2
TGTGCCAGCAGCCTCCAAGCCGGGACAGGGGAAGAGACCCAGTACTTC | CASSLQAGTGEETQYF | TRBV11-2 | NA | TRBD1 | TRBJ2-5
TGTGCCAGTAGTATAGCAGGCGGACTAGTCTACGAGCAGTACTTC | CASSIAGGLVYEQYF | TRBV19 | NA | TRBD2 | TRBJ2-7
TGTGCCAGTACCCCCCCTAGCGGTTCCAATGAGCAGTTCTTC | CASTPPSGSNEQFF | TRBV19 | NA | TRBD2 | TRBJ2-1
TGTGCCAGCAGTTTCCTAAGGGGAGGCCGCGCCGCCATCTACGAGCAGTACTTC | CASSFLRGGRAAIYEQYF | TRBV28 | once | NA | TRBJ2-7
TGTGCCAGCAGTTTATCCCAGGGAAAAAGCCAGCCCCAGCATTTT | CASSLSQGKSQPQHF | TRBV28 | NA | NA | TRBJ1-5
TGTGCCAGCAGTGACGGGGACAGAGCCTACGAGCAGTACTTC | CASSDGDRAYEQYF | TRBV28 | few | TRBD1 | TRBJ2-7
TGTGCCAGAACCCCAGAAGTTTATGGCTACACCTTC | CARTPEVYGYTF | TRBV5-3 | NA | NA | TRBJ1-2
TGTGCCAGCAGCTTAGTCTCAGGGGTGGAGGAGCAGTACTTC | CASSLVSGVEEQYF | TRBV7-9 | NA | NA | TRBJ2-7
TGTGCCACCAGCTCCCCCTCCTTTTCGTCGGGCAAAAACATTCAGTACTTC | CATSSPSFSSGKNIQYF | TRBV15 | NA | NA | TRBJ2-4
TGTGCCAGCAGCCCCTCAGCGGGAGTGATCTCCTACGAGCAGTACTTC | CASSPSAGVISYEQYF | TRBV27 | NA | TRBD2 | TRBJ2-7
TGCAGCGCCTCTCGGGACAGGGTCGATACGCAGTATTTT | CSASRDRVDTQYF | TRBV29-1 | NA | TRBD1 | TRBJ2-3
TGTGCCAGCAGTTTGGCCGATGAAAAACTGTTTTTT | CASSLADEKLFF | TRBV28 | NA | NA | TRBJ1-4
TGCGCCAGCAGCCAAGAGATGGCCCTAGCGGGGGGATCAGATACGCAGTATTTT | CASSQEMALAGGSDTQYF | TRBV4-1 | NA | TRBD2 | TRBJ2-3
TGCCGGACTAGTAAATACCCTCCTACCGGGGAGCTGTTTTTT | CRTSKYPPTGELFF | TRBV6-1 | NA | TRBD2 | TRBJ2-2